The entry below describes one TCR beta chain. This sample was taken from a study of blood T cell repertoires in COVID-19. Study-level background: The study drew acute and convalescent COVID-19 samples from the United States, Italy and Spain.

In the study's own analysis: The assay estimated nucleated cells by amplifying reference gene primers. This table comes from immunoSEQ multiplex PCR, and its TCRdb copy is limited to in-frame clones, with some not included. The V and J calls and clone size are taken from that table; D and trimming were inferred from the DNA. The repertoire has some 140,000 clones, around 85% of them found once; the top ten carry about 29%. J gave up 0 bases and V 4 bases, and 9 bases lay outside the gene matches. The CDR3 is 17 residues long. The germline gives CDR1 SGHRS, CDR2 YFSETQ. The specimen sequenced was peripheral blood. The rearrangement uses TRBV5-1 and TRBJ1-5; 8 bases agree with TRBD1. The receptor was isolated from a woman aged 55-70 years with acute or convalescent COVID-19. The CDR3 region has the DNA TGCGCCAGCAGCCCCGGACAGGGCAGTATTAGCAATCAGCCCCAGCATTTT. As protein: CASSPGQGSISNQPQHF.